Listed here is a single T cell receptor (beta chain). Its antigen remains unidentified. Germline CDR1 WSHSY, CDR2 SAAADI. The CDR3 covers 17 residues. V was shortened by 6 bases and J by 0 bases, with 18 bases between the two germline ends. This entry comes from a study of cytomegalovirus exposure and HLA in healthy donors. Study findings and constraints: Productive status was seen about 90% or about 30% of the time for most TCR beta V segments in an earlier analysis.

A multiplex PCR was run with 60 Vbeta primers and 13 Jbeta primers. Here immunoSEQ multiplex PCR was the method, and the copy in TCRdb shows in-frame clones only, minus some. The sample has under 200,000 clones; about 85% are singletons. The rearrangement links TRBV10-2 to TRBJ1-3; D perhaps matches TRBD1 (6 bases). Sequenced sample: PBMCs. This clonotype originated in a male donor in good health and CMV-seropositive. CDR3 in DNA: TGCGCCAGCAGACCCCCGGCGACAGGATACTCTGGAAACACCATATATTTT. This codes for CASRPPATGYSGNTIYF.